Presented here are 7 T cell receptor beta chains from one specimen sequenced in a study of shared clonotypes between healthy human individuals (dated by TCRdb to the early 2020s). CD8 naive samples were obtained by positive selection for CCR7 among CD45RO-negative cells, yielding a CD45RA+CCR7+ population from which TemRA cells were excluded. Receptor libraries were prepared by the immunoSEQ multiplex PCR assay. Imported from immuneACCESS, the table was reduced by TCRdb to in-frame sequences with V and J called. These copies leave out some clones; in studies compared against another copy, an unresolved V gene accounts for under half, and the cause of the remainder is not known. The sample table lists over 2,000,000 clones, about 94% of them with a count of one. The biggest ten clones account for around 1.7% of the sample. Input material: naive CD8+ T cells from PBMCs. According to the study, the label for this sample's cell subset or site signals: CD45RA+CCR7+. The source of these receptors is a man aged 18 to 30 in good health. Some clones in this sample may be carry-over from other donors' samples.

The gene calls are TRBV29-1 and TRBJ2-1; a possible D gene is TRBD1 (5 bases). Germline V CDR1 and CDR2: SQVTM, ANQGSEA. This CDR3 comprises 14 residues. Trimming removed 1 base at V and 0 bases at J, with 7 bases between. The CDR3 DNA reads as TGCAGCGTTGAAGGACAGCACTCCTACAATGAGCAGTTCTTC. It yields the protein CSVEGQHSYNEQFF.

The gene calls are TRBV27 and TRBJ1-1; perhaps TRBD1 as D (5 bases). The germline V and J ends were trimmed by 2 bases and 0 bases, with 13 bases remaining between them. CDR1 and CDR2 (germline): MNHEY, SMNVEV (reference sequence). There are 16 residues in the CDR3. This CDR3 reads CASSLGVGDMNTEAFF. As DNA, the CDR3 is TGTGCCAGCAGTTTAGGAGTGGGGGATATGAACACTGAAGCTTTCTTT.

This chain uses TRBV11-2 with TRBJ1-5, with D possibly being TRBD1 (5 bases). Germline CDR1 reads SGHAT; CDR2 reads FQNNGV. Deletions cut 5 bases from V and 8 bases from J, with 19 bases between. The CDR3 is 15 residues long. The CDR3 sequence: CASSPGHGLGEPQHF. Written as DNA, the CDR3 is TGTGCCAGCAGCCCAGGACACGGGTTGGGAGAGCCCCAGCATTTT.

V and J are TRBV27 and TRBJ1-1, with 8 positions matching TRBD1. Germline V gives CDR1 MNHEY, CDR2 SMNVEV (reference sequence). Germline trimming cut 3 bases from V and 0 bases from J; bases unmatched to any gene: 15. This CDR3 region has 19 residues. CDR3 nucleotide sequence: TGTGCCAGCAGTTTCCTATCATTGACAGGGGCTCTTATGAACACTGAAGCTTTCTTT. It codes for CASSFLSLTGALMNTEAFF.

This chain links TRBV9 with TRBJ2-2; D gene uncertain. The germline gives CDR1 SGDLS, CDR2 YYNGEE. This CDR3 comprises 14 residues. The V end lost 4 bases, the J end lost 2 bases, and 9 bases lay between the germline ends. DNA for the CDR3: TGTGCCAGCAGCCCCCGCCTAAACACCGGGGAGCTGTTTTTT. Its protein product is CASSPRLNTGELFF. The whole variable domain, filled in from reference TRBV9 and TRBJ2-2, reads DSGVTQTPKHLITATGQRVTLRCSPRSGDLSVYWYQQSLDQGLQFLIQYYNGEERAKGNILERFSAQQFPDLHSELNLSSLELGDSALYFCASSPRLNTGELFFGEGSRLTVL.

The genes are TRBV5-5 and TRBJ1-4; 7 positions match TRBD1. This CDR3 is built from 14 residues. The V gene end was trimmed by 4 bases and the J gene end by 8 bases; junction bases not matched to a gene: 8. Germline V lookup: CDR1 SGHKS, CDR2 YYEKEE (reference sequence). CDR3 loop: CASSRDRAVEKLFF. The CDR3 DNA reads TGTGCCAGCAGCCGCGACAGGGCGGTCGAAAAACTGTTTTTT.

This chain joins TRBV6-1 and TRBJ2-1; TRBD2 aligns across 7 bases. The CDR3 has 16 residues. CDR1 is MNHNS and CDR2 is SASEGT in the germline V gene. Germline trimming cut 3 bases from V and 5 bases from J; bases unmatched to any gene: 10. The CDR3 coding sequence is TGTGCCAGCAGTGACCTTATGGGGGGGGAGAACAATGAGCAGTTCTTC. Its protein is CASSDLMGGENNEQFF.